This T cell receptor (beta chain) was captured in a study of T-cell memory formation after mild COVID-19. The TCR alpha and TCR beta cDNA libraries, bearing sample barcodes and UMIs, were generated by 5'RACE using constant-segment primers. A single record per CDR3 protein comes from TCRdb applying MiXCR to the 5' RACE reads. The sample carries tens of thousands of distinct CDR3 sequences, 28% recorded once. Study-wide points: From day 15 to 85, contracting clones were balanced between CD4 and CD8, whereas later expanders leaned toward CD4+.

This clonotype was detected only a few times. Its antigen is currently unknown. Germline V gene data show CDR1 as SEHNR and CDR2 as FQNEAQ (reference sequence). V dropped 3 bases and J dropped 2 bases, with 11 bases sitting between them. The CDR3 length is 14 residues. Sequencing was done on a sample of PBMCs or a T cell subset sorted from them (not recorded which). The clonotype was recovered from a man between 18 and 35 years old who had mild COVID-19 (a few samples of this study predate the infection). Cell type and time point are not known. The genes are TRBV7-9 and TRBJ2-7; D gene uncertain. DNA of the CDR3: TGTGCCAGCAGCTTCGATCGGACCACCTACGAGCAGTACTTC. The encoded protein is CASSFDRTTYEQYF.